This T cell receptor beta chain was captured by sequencing in a study of beta chain features in type 1 diabetes. Study-wide context: No age, gender or cell yield differences were seen between patients and healthy donors. Study-wide results and limits: TCRB CDR3 length was moderately but significantly reduced in all four CD4+ subsets of Type 1 diabetes patients.

CD45RO/CCR7/CD25/CD127/CD95/CD27 staining was used to isolate CD4+ naive, central memory, regulatory and stem cell-like memory cells by sorting. What was sequenced were expressed TCRB transcripts, since all of the isolated RNA had been reverse transcribed. The average output of naive, central memory and regulatory T cell samples was approximately 3.6 million reads. Using immunoSEQ multiplex PCR, the repertoire was profiled, and TCRdb retains in-frame clones only, with some absent. Of roughly 350,000 clones in the sample, more than 9.5% were seen once. Trimming took off 5 bases at V and 0 bases at J, with 9 bases between the two ends. This CDR3 contains 14 residues. CDR1 and CDR2 from the germline V gene are SGHVS and FQNEAQ. Comment on this clone: Its antigen is unknown.

The chain joins TRBV7-8 to TRBJ2-3; unclear D gene. The sample consisted of naive CD4+ T cells from blood. The source of this sequence is a woman aged 30 to 39 in good health. CDR3 in DNA: TGTGCCAGCAGCCCCCCCGAGAGCACAGATACGCAGTATTTT. As protein: CASSPPESTDTQYF.